The present TCR beta chain was sequenced within a study of CD8 T cells in ankylosing spondylitis (dated by TCRdb to 2017 to 2019). With regard to the full study: The study profiled T cell receptor beta repertoires in healthy donors and ankylosing spondylitis patients to find disease-linked TCR variants. In total, the full study cohort was made up of some 100 healthy donors and approximately 24 ankylosing spondylitis patients. Peripheral blood was sampled, and synovial fluid was additionally collected from ankylosing spondylitis patients.

Summary of the overall study and its limitations: The disease-linked clones were reported as significantly enriched in matched synovial fluid samples from ankylosing spondylitis patients. Some motif variants had previously been reported in the synovial fluid and blood of reactive arthritis patients, which suggests shared mechanisms of disease initiation. The disease-linked clones showed a CD8+ phenotype and occurred at relatively low frequencies in peripheral blood. Blood from ankylosing spondylitis patients appeared to be characterized by a TCR beta motif made up of several highly homologous amino acid variants.

Regarding this clonotype: No antigen is known for it. One base away there is no much larger clone; base qualities are not given.

Sequencing relied on an Illumina HiSeq 2500. Quantitative 5'-RACE with molecular barcodes was the method used to prepare the TCR beta libraries. The original pipeline was this. A new computational method, built on a probabilistic model of VDJ rearrangement, was used to identify disease-linked TCR variants. TCRdb took the public reads, trimmed them with fastp at Q25, ran MiXCR for clone calling and kept in-frame beta chains. Under each unique CDR3 protein, matching rows form one entry showing the most common genes and DNA. The V and J calls shown here were made by TCRdb, not taken from the authors' results. The sample records hundreds of thousands of distinct CDR3 sequences, around 11% of which are singletons. 0.45% to 0.6% of the sample is in the top ten clones. Reading from cysteine to phenylalanine, the CDR3 counts 15 amino acids. Only the CDR3 portion is preserved as DNA: 45 bases, with reading frame beginning at the first base. CDR1 and CDR2 are read off the germline V gene as SGHTA and FQGNSA. V is shortened by 5 bases, J by 4 bases, and the region joining them spans 17 bases.

The chain is encoded by TRBV7-2 joined to TRBJ2-5, with no D gene named confidently. The source material was blood, either unsorted or a sorted T cell fraction (not recorded which). This receptor was taken from a male donor with ankylosing spondylitis. The DNA is TGTGCCAGCAGCACATATTCTAGGATACTAGAGACCCAGTACTTC. Its coded protein is CASSTYSRILETQYF. Reference TRBV7-2 and TRBJ2-5 proteins supply the regions before and after the CDR3; the full variable domain is: GAGVSQSPSNKVTEKGKDVELRCDPISGHTALYWYRQSLGQGLEFLIYFQGNSAPDKSGLPSDRFSAERTGGSVSTLTIQRTQQEDSAVYLCASSTYSRILETQYFGPGTRLLVL.